These T cell receptor beta chains were read from a single sample in a study of T-cell reconstitution after alpha-beta-depleted transplantation in children. Each CDR3 protein gets one entry after TCRdb re-called the PCR reads with MiXCR. Among hundreds of thousands of distinct CDR3 sequences, about an eighth were seen once, and the ten largest hold around 0.79%. Source: PBMCs, taken before TCRalphabeta/CD19-depleted stem cell transplant. Source of these receptors: a girl aged 2-10 years with congenital amegakaryocytic thrombocytopenia, due to receive a stem cell transplant. The CDR3 runs from the conserved cysteine through the conserved F or W. Clone size is given for some rows only: seen once, a few or many times, or a class if the clone is expanded.

V gene	J gene	clone size	CDR3 length	CDR3 protein
TRBV12-3/TRBV12-4	TRBJ1-6	few	16	CASSLGDVSHNSPLHF
TRBV7-3	TRBJ2-5	few	15	CASSLGTSPSETQYF
TRBV5-1	TRBJ2-1	.	13	CASSLRAGNEQFF
TRBV9	TRBJ2-1	many	14	CASRGQGVYNEQFF
TRBV20-1	TRBJ1-4	.	11	CSAEEDEKLFF
TRBV18	TRBJ2-1	.	14	CASSPSLPNNEQFF
TRBV18	TRBJ2-5	many	13	CASSPSDARTQYF
TRBV20-1	TRBJ2-1	many	16	CSAGDSFRGSYNEQFF
TRBV7-2	TRBJ2-1	many	14	CASSPWGPYNEQFF
TRBV7-9	TRBJ2-3	.	17	CASSLGGTSTSTDTQYF
TRBV5-6	TRBJ2-4	many	15	CASSSSGEGGDIQYF
TRBV7-9	TRBJ2-3	.	16	CASSNLVADQTDTQYF
TRBV7-9	TRBJ2-3	.	15	CASSGPSDFTDTQYF
TRBV20-1	TRBJ2-5	many	12	CSAPTSRQTQYF
TRBV20-1	TRBJ2-1	many	15	CSARLAGGPRNEQFF
TRBV12-3/TRBV12-4	TRBJ2-3	many	15	CASSWASGSADTQYF
TRBV28	TRBJ2-7	.	16	CASSFPLSGVNYEQYF
TRBV14	TRBJ2-1	.	16	CASSRLFAHFYNEQFF
TRBV5-1	TRBJ2-2	many	14	CASSFTGLTGELFF
TRBV7-6	TRBJ2-3	few	15	CASSLDGGRGNTQYF
TRBV3-1	TRBJ2-7	.	14	CASQGLAESYEQYF
TRBV27	TRBJ2-3	many	12	CASSTHTDTQYF
TRBV2	TRBJ2-5	few	17	CASSDPFEREGGETQYF